This T cell receptor beta chain was sequenced in a study of blood T cell repertoires in COVID-19 (dated by TCRdb to 2020 to 2021). Concerning the study at large: Samples covering the acute and convalescent phases of COVID-19 were provided by collaborators in the United States, Italy and Spain. The material from the prospective study consisted of cDNA or gDNA derived from T cells, B-cell-depleted T cells, or PBMCs. Where available, HLA class I and class II types were taken from metadata supplied by the sample provider and were not determined by assay-based typing. Samples were obtained from the ongoing ImmuneRACE study (first 160 participants) and from approximately 1,200 subjects provided by 6 global collaborators. The repertoires were made available in a free public database intended to serve as a resource for research on the immune response to SARS-CoV-2. Deeply sampled blood TCRbeta repertoires from subjects exposed to, actively infected with, or recovered from COVID-19 were included in the dataset. A de-identified subject ID, COVID-19 status, age in years and sex were almost always included in the sample metadata.

Ends trimmed: V by 4 bases, J by 4 bases; bases unmatched to a gene: 8. Including the terminal cysteine and phenylalanine, the CDR3 comprises 16 residues. CDR3 DNA only is kept here, 48 bases in frame from base 1. The germline V gene (reference sequence) sets CDR1 to LNHDA and CDR2 to SQIVND. Each collaborating institution followed its own protocols to collect whole blood in K2EDTA tubes. For TCRbeta analysis, collaborators shipped samples as frozen whole blood, isolated PBMCs, or DNA extracted from either of those sample types. A word on this clone: Its target antigen remains unknown. No base-level quality is on record; no much larger clone is a single base apart.

General conclusions and limits of the study: The amount of clinical and demographic metadata varied by source and participant and was provided uncurated.

TCRbeta CDR3 regions were amplified from genomic DNA by means of the immunoSEQ Assay, a bias-controlled multiplex PCR. Per the authors' processing: The number of nucleated cells in each sample was estimated by amplification of reference gene primers within the assay. To quantify the absolute abundance of each unique TCRbeta CDR3 rearrangement, sequence reads were collapsed and filtered. Productive Simpson clonality was computed per sample as the square root of Simpson's diversity index over productive rearrangements. This is the immuneACCESS table as TCRdb keeps it, with only in-frame sequences that have V and J called. A part of the clones is gone; compared with another copy, unresolved V genes explain less than half, and the rest is unexplained. That table supplies the V and J calls and clone size; D and trimming were determined from the DNA. The sample table shows about 86,000 clones, and 87% are seen once. Clones ranked in the top ten supply 1.1% of the sample.

The source material was peripheral blood. The sequence was obtained from a human donor in a cohort sampled during active COVID-19. Recombination linked TRBV19 to TRBJ2-1, with 9 bases in between that match TRBD2. The DNA reads as follows: TGTGCCAGTAGTACCGGGACTAGCCGAATTTACAATGAGCAGTTCTTC. It translates as CASSTGTSRIYNEQFF.